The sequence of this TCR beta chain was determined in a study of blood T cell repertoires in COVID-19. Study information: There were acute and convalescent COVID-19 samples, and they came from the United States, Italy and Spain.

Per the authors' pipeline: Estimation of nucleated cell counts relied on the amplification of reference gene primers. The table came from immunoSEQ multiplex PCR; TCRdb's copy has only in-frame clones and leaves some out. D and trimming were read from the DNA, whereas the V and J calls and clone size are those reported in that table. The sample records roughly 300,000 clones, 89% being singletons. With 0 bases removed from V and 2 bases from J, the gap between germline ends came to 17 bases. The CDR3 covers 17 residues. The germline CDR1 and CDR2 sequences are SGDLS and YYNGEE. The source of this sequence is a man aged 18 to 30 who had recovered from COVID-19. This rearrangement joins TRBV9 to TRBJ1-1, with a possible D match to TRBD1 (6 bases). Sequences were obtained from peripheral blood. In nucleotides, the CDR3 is TGTGCCAGCAGCGTAGATAGCTTAGGACAGCTTAACACTGAAGCTTTCTTT. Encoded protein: CASSVDSLGQLNTEAFF.